The subject of this entry is one TCR beta chain. Its antigen is unknown. The data stem from a study of cytomegalovirus exposure and HLA in healthy donors. Whole-study findings and limits: When the data were analyzed later, several of the most significant clusters appeared to be linked to common viral pathogens. It was shown in a later analysis that HLA-associated TCR beta chains were more clonally expanded than other, equally common chains.

With 60 Vbeta and 13 Jbeta primers, the PCR was carried out. Measured with immunoSEQ multiplex PCR; TCRdb has only the in-frame clones, and not every one. Found here are 310,000 or so clones, about 90% of them singletons; the top ten hold roughly 2.3%. Trimming cost V 2 bases and J 3 bases, with 9 bases left between them. CDR1 and CDR2 from the germline V gene are SGHDT and YYEEEE. The CDR3 spans 15 residues. Sequenced sample: PBMCs. The receptor was isolated from a young woman in good health and CMV-seronegative. The J gene is TRBJ1-6, the V gene TRBV5-6; D perhaps matches TRBD1 (5 bases). The CDR3 nucleotides are TGTGCCAGCAGCTTAGGGGTCTTCTATAATTCACCCCTCCACTTT. It yields the protein CASSLGVFYNSPLHF. Looking up the rest from reference TRBV5-6 and TRBJ1-6 gives the full variable domain: DAGVTQSPTHLIKTRGQQVTLRCSPKSGHDTVSWYQQALGQGPQFIFQYYEEEERQRGNFPDRFSGHQFPNYSSELNVNALLLGDSALYLCASSLGVFYNSPLHFGNGTRLTVT.